The rows below give T cell receptor beta chains drawn from one sample of a study of cytomegalovirus exposure and HLA in healthy donors. The data were produced by immunoSEQ multiplex PCR, yet TCRdb's version contains in-frame clones alone and is incomplete. The table has about 160,000 clones, 81% seen once; the top ten hold under 2%. Sequencing input: PBMCs. All receptors derive from a young woman in good health and CMV-seronegative. CDR3s include the opening cysteine and the closing phenylalanine or tryptophan. Each record gives: CDR3 protein, CDR3 DNA, D gene, V gene, J gene, clone size. The D gene is left open where the match is weak. The size entry is marked missing in some rows and otherwise reads once, few, many or a size class.

cdr3_aa: CASSIEGRVGEAFF; cdr3_nt: TGTGCCAGTAGTATAGAGGGCAGGGTAGGTGAAGCTTTCTTT; d_call: .; v_call: TRBV19; j_call: TRBJ1-1; clone_size: .
cdr3_aa: CASSLEGGAEQYF; cdr3_nt: TGTGCCAGCAGCTTAGAAGGTGGAGCCGAGCAGTACTTC; d_call: .; v_call: TRBV11-3; j_call: TRBJ2-7; clone_size: .
cdr3_aa: CSVGTGIYGYTF; cdr3_nt: TGCAGCGTTGGGACAGGGATTTATGGCTACACCTTC; d_call: TRBD1; v_call: TRBV29-1; j_call: TRBJ1-2; clone_size: .
cdr3_aa: CSVPGLGFYNEQFF; cdr3_nt: TGCAGCGTGCCGGGACTAGGATTTTACAATGAGCAGTTCTTC; d_call: TRBD2; v_call: TRBV29-1; j_call: TRBJ2-1; clone_size: few
cdr3_aa: CASSFSGTGISYEQYF; cdr3_nt: TGTGCCAGTAGTTTCTCCGGGACAGGGATCTCCTACGAGCAGTACTTC; d_call: TRBD1; v_call: TRBV19; j_call: TRBJ2-7; clone_size: .
cdr3_aa: CASTGTGGSYEQYF; cdr3_nt: TGTGCCAGTACGGGGACAGGGGGCTCCTACGAGCAGTACTTC; d_call: TRBD1; v_call: TRBV19; j_call: TRBJ2-7; clone_size: few
cdr3_aa: CASSLAGGDTQYF; cdr3_nt: TGTGCCAGCAGCTTGGCTGGCGGGGATACGCAGTATTTT; d_call: .; v_call: TRBV5-4; j_call: TRBJ2-3; clone_size: few
cdr3_aa: CASSSRWQGREQYF; cdr3_nt: TGTGCCAGCAGCTCTCGATGGCAGGGTCGCGAGCAGTACTTC; d_call: .; v_call: TRBV7-2; j_call: TRBJ2-7; clone_size: once
cdr3_aa: CAISALLTGVPYEQYF; cdr3_nt: TGTGCCATCAGTGCGCTACTGACAGGGGTTCCCTACGAGCAGTACTTC; d_call: TRBD1; v_call: TRBV10-3; j_call: TRBJ2-7; clone_size: .
cdr3_aa: CSSSSLQGGGETQYF; cdr3_nt: TGTTCCAGCAGCTCTCTCCAAGGGGGCGGAGAGACCCAGTACTTC; d_call: TRBD1; v_call: TRBV7-9; j_call: TRBJ2-5; clone_size: .
cdr3_aa: CASSLGQGVYEQYF; cdr3_nt: TGTGCCAGCAGTTTAGGTCAGGGCGTCTACGAGCAGTACTTC; d_call: .; v_call: TRBV27; j_call: TRBJ2-7; clone_size: .
cdr3_aa: CASSVAPGQGISNGYTF; cdr3_nt: TGTGCCAGCAGCGTGGCCCCGGGACAGGGTATCTCGAATGGCTACACCTTC; d_call: TRBD1; v_call: TRBV9; j_call: TRBJ1-2; clone_size: .
cdr3_aa: CAIRGAGGPSYEQYF; cdr3_nt: TGTGCCATCAGGGGAGCGGGAGGGCCCTCCTACGAGCAGTACTTC; d_call: TRBD2; v_call: TRBV10-3; j_call: TRBJ2-7; clone_size: .
cdr3_aa: CASSLQGDTIYF; cdr3_nt: TGTGCCAGCAGCTTACAGGGGGACACCATATATTTT; d_call: TRBD1; v_call: TRBV11-2; j_call: TRBJ1-3; clone_size: .
cdr3_aa: CASSLREISNQPQHF; cdr3_nt: TGTGCCAGCAGTTTGAGGGAGATTAGCAATCAGCCCCAGCATTTT; d_call: .; v_call: TRBV28; j_call: TRBJ1-5; clone_size: once
cdr3_aa: CASGPGQGSGEQYF; cdr3_nt: TGTGCCAGCGGCCCAGGACAGGGGTCAGGAGAGCAGTACTTC; d_call: TRBD1; v_call: TRBV27; j_call: TRBJ2-5; clone_size: .
cdr3_aa: CASSQQSGISYNEQFF; cdr3_nt: TGCGCCAGCAGCCAACAATCAGGGATATCCTACAATGAGCAGTTCTTC; d_call: .; v_call: TRBV4-1; j_call: TRBJ2-1; clone_size: .
cdr3_aa: CASNVQDYEQYF; cdr3_nt: TGTGCCAGCAACGTCCAGGACTACGAGCAGTACTTC; d_call: .; v_call: TRBV28; j_call: TRBJ2-7; clone_size: once
cdr3_aa: CASSTTRGDEQFF; cdr3_nt: TGTGCCAGCAGCACGACTAGGGGCGATGAGCAGTTCTTC; d_call: .; v_call: TRBV5-4; j_call: TRBJ2-1; clone_size: few
cdr3_aa: CASSLERLNEQFF; cdr3_nt: TGTGCCAGCAGCTTAGAGCGCCTCAATGAGCAGTTCTTC; d_call: .; v_call: TRBV7-6; j_call: TRBJ2-1; clone_size: medium-sized
cdr3_aa: CASSMNREGRYEQYF; cdr3_nt: TGTGCCAGTAGTATGAACCGGGAGGGCCGGTACGAGCAGTACTTC; d_call: TRBD2; v_call: TRBV19; j_call: TRBJ2-7; clone_size: .
cdr3_aa: CASSFNPRTSNTDTQYF; cdr3_nt: TGTGCCAGCAGCTTTAACCCTCGGACTAGCAACACAGATACGCAGTATTTT; d_call: TRBD2; v_call: TRBV9; j_call: TRBJ2-3; clone_size: .
cdr3_aa: CASSFGDGFYGYTF; cdr3_nt: TGCGCCAGCAGCTTCGGGGATGGATTTTATGGCTACACCTTC; d_call: .; v_call: TRBV5-1; j_call: TRBJ1-2; clone_size: .
cdr3_aa: CASSQTGTGGNTIYF; cdr3_nt: TGTGCCAGCAGTCAGACCGGGACAGGTGGAAACACCATATATTTT; d_call: TRBD1; v_call: TRBV28; j_call: TRBJ1-3; clone_size: .
cdr3_aa: CASSQGTRGLTSTDTQYF; cdr3_nt: TGCGCCAGCAGCCAAGGGACTAGGGGCCTAACTAGCACAGATACGCAGTATTTT; d_call: TRBD2; v_call: TRBV4-1; j_call: TRBJ2-3; clone_size: .
cdr3_aa: CASSPGTGAATEAFF; cdr3_nt: TGCGCCAGCAGCCCAGGGACAGGGGCGGCCACTGAAGCTTTCTTT; d_call: TRBD1; v_call: TRBV5-1; j_call: TRBJ1-1; clone_size: .
cdr3_aa: CASSDWRQDNEQFF; cdr3_nt: TGCGCCAGCAGTGATTGGAGACAGGACAATGAGCAGTTCTTC; d_call: .; v_call: TRBV10-1; j_call: TRBJ2-1; clone_size: .
cdr3_aa: CASSSQGRQPQHF; cdr3_nt: TGTGCCAGCAGCTCACAGGGTCGTCAGCCCCAGCATTTT; d_call: .; v_call: TRBV6-6; j_call: TRBJ1-5; clone_size: few
cdr3_aa: CASSLDLPGTGEQYF; cdr3_nt: TGCGCCAGCAGCTTGGATCTCCCCGGAACGGGGGAGCAGTACTTC; d_call: .; v_call: TRBV5-1; j_call: TRBJ2-7; clone_size: .
cdr3_aa: CASSVEGGGPANTIYF; cdr3_nt: TGTGCCAGCAGCGTAGAAGGGGGGGGTCCCGCCAACACCATATATTTT; d_call: .; v_call: TRBV9; j_call: TRBJ1-3; clone_size: .
cdr3_aa: CSVEDVGRANRNEQFF; cdr3_nt: TGCAGCGTTGAAGATGTGGGCAGGGCGAATAGGAATGAGCAGTTCTTC; d_call: .; v_call: TRBV29-1; j_call: TRBJ2-1; clone_size: once
cdr3_aa: CASSQEWPWGAGELFF; cdr3_nt: TGTGCCAGCAGCCAAGAATGGCCCTGGGGGGCCGGGGAGCTGTTTTTT; d_call: .; v_call: TRBV14; j_call: TRBJ2-2; clone_size: .
cdr3_aa: CASSLDTGYGYTF; cdr3_nt: TGTGCCAGCAGCTTAGATACAGGTTATGGCTACACCTTC; d_call: .; v_call: TRBV7-2; j_call: TRBJ1-2; clone_size: .
cdr3_aa: CASSPTGNYGYTF; cdr3_nt: TGTGCCAGCAGCCCGACAGGCAACTATGGCTACACCTTC; d_call: .; v_call: TRBV11-2; j_call: TRBJ1-2; clone_size: .
cdr3_aa: CASSKKRGTDTQYF; cdr3_nt: TGTGCCAGCAGCAAAAAACGGGGCACAGATACGCAGTATTTT; d_call: .; v_call: TRBV21-1; j_call: TRBJ2-3; clone_size: .
cdr3_aa: CASSLAPISGSYTGELFF; cdr3_nt: TGTGCCAGCAGCTTAGCCCCGATTAGCGGGAGCTACACCGGGGAGCTGTTTTTT; d_call: TRBD2; v_call: TRBV7-6; j_call: TRBJ2-2; clone_size: .
cdr3_aa: CASSLQPLAGGETQYF; cdr3_nt: TGTGCCAGCAGTTTGCAGCCGCTAGCGGGAGGAGAGACCCAGTACTTC; d_call: TRBD2; v_call: TRBV28; j_call: TRBJ2-5; clone_size: .
cdr3_aa: CASSWGQEPSGQYF; cdr3_nt: TGTGCCAGCAGCTGGGGACAGGAGCCTAGTGGGCAGTACTTC; d_call: TRBD1; v_call: TRBV13; j_call: TRBJ2-7; clone_size: .
cdr3_aa: CASSLTSGGQETQYF; cdr3_nt: TGTGCCAGCAGTTTAACTAGCGGGGGGCAAGAGACCCAGTACTTC; d_call: TRBD2; v_call: TRBV28; j_call: TRBJ2-5; clone_size: few
cdr3_aa: CASSFPIQGATYEQYF; cdr3_nt: TGTGCCAGCAGCTTCCCCATCCAGGGGGCAACCTACGAGCAGTACTTC; d_call: TRBD1; v_call: TRBV5-4; j_call: TRBJ2-7; clone_size: .
cdr3_aa: CASSLAASGPSYEQYF; cdr3_nt: TGTGCCAGCAGCTTAGCGGCGAGCGGACCTTCCTACGAGCAGTACTTC; d_call: .; v_call: TRBV7-2; j_call: TRBJ2-7; clone_size: .
cdr3_aa: CASSIDREETQYF; cdr3_nt: TGTGCCAGCAGCATCGACAGGGAAGAGACCCAGTACTTC; d_call: TRBD1; v_call: TRBV7-6; j_call: TRBJ2-5; clone_size: .
cdr3_aa: CASSFKTSGFYEQYF; cdr3_nt: TGTGCCAGCAGCTTTAAGACTAGCGGCTTCTACGAGCAGTACTTC; d_call: TRBD2; v_call: TRBV7-9; j_call: TRBJ2-7; clone_size: .
cdr3_aa: CTSSQECRGNTEAFF; cdr3_nt: TGCACCAGCAGCCAAGAATGCAGGGGGAACACTGAAGCTTTCTTT; d_call: .; v_call: TRBV1; j_call: TRBJ1-1; clone_size: .
cdr3_aa: CASSLGGRAGEQFF; cdr3_nt: TGTGCCAGCAGTTTGGGCGGGAGGGCTGGTGAGCAGTTCTTC; d_call: TRBD2; v_call: TRBV27; j_call: TRBJ2-1; clone_size: .
cdr3_aa: CASSVGTVSNQPQHF; cdr3_nt: TGTGCCAGCAGCGTCGGGACAGTGAGCAATCAGCCCCAGCATTTT; d_call: TRBD1; v_call: TRBV9; j_call: TRBJ1-5; clone_size: .
cdr3_aa: CASSLGQGAANEKLFF; cdr3_nt: TGCGCCAGCAGCTTGGGGCAGGGGGCGGCTAATGAAAAACTGTTTTTT; d_call: TRBD1; v_call: TRBV5-1; j_call: TRBJ1-4; clone_size: .